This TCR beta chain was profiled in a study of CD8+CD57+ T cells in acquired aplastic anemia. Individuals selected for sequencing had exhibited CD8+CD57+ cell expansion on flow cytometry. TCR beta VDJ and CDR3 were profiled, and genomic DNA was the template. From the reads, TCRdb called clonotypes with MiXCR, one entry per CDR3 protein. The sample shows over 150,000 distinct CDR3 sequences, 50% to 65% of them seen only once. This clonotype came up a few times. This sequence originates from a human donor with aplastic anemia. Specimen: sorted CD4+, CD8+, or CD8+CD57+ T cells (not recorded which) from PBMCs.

The CDR3 loop is CASSWGTGTDTQYF. In nucleotides, the CDR3 is TGTGCCAGCAGCTGGGGGACCGGCACAGATACGCAGTATTTT. The rearrangement uses TRBV7-8 and TRBJ2-3, with D possibly being TRBD1 or TRBD2 (5 bases each). The CDR3 has 14 residues. V was clipped by 4 bases and J by 1 base, with 9 bases between them. Germline V gives CDR1 SGHVS, CDR2 FQNEAQ.